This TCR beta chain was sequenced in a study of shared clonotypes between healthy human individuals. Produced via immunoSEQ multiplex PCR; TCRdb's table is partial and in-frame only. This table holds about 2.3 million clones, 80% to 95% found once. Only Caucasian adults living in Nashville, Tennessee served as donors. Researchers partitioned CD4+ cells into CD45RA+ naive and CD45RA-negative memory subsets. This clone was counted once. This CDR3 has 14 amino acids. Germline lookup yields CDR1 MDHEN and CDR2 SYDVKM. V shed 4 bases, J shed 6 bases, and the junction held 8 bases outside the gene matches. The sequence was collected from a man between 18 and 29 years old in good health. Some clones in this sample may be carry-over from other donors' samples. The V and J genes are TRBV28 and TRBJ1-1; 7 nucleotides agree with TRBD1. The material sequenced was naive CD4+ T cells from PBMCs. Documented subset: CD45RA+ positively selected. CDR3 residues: CASSSYRGRAEAFF. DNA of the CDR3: TGTGCCAGCAGTTCATACAGGGGTAGGGCTGAAGCTTTCTTT.